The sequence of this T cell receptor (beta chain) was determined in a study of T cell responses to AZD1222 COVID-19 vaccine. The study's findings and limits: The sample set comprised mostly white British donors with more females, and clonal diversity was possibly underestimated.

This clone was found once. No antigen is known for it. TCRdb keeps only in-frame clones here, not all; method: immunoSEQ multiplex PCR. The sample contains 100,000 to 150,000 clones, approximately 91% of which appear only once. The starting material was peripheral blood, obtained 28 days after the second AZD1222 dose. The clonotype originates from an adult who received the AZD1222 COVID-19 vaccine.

As DNA, the CDR3 is TGTGCCAGCAGCAACGGGATCTCTGGGGCCAACGTCCTGACTTTC. Its translation: CASSNGISGANVLTF. The chain has TRBV2 and TRBJ2-6, with a tentative D call TRBD2 (5 bases). V gave up 6 bases and J gave up 0 bases, with 9 bases separating them. The germline V gene encodes CDR1 SNHLY and CDR2 FYNNEI. The CDR3 length is 15 residues.